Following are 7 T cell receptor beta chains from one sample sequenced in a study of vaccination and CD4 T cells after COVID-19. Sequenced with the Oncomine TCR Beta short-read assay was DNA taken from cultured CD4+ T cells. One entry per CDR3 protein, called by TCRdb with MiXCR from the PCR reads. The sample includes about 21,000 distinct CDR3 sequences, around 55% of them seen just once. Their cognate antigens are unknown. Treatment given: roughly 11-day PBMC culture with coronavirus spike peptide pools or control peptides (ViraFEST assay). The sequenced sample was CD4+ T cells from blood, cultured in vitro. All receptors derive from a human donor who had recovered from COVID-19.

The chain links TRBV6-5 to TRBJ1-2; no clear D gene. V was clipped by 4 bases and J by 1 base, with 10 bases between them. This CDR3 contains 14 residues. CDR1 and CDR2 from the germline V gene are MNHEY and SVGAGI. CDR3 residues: CASSFLDGNYGYTF. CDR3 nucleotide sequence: TGTGCCAGCAGTTTCCTGGACGGTAACTATGGCTACACCTTC.

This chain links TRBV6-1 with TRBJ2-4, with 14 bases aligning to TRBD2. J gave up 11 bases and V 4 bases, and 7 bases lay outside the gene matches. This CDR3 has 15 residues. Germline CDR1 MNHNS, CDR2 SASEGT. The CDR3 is CASSAGLAGVVVQYF. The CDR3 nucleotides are TGTGCCAGCAGTGCGGGACTAGCGGGAGTAGTGGTTCAGTACTTC.

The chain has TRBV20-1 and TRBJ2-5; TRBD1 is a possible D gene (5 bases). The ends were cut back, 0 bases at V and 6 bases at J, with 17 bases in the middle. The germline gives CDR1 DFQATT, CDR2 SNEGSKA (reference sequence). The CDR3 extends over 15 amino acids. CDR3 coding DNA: TGCAGTGCTAGAGAGGGAACAGGTTTGGGAAAGACCCAGTACTTC. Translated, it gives CSAREGTGLGKTQYF.

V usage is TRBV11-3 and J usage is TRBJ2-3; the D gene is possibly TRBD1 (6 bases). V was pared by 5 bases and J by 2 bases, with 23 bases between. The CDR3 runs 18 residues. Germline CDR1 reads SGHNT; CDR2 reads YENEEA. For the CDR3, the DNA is TGTGCCAGCAGCCGCTTAAGGGGGAACGCTCCCGTCACAGATACGCAGTATTTT. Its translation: CASSRLRGNAPVTDTQYF.

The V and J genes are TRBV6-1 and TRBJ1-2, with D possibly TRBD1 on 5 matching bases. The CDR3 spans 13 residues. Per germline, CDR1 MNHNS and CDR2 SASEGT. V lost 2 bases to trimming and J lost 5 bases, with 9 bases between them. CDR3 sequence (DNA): TGTGCCAGCAGTGAATTGGGGCAGTATGGCTACACCTTC. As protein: CASSELGQYGYTF.

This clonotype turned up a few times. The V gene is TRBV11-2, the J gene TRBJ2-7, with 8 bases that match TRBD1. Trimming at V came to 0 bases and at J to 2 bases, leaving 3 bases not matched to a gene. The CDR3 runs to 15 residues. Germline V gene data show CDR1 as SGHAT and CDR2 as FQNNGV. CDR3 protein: CASSLERTGTYEQYF. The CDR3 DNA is TGTGCCAGCAGCTTAGAGAGGACAGGGACCTACGAGCAGTACTTC.

CDR3 sequence: CSARPQGTINQPQHF. The CDR3 nucleotides are TGCAGTGCTAGGCCGCAGGGGACGATCAATCAGCCCCAGCATTTT. This rearrangement joins TRBV20-1 to TRBJ1-5, with D perhaps TRBD1 (6 bases). This CDR3 has 15 residues. Germline values: CDR1 DFQATT, CDR2 SNEGSKA (reference sequence). V was cut by 3 bases and J by 3 bases, with 15 bases left in between.